This T cell receptor beta chain was observed in a study of blood T cell repertoires in COVID-19. Study details: Sources were T cells, B-cell-depleted T cells, or PBMCs; the material itself was cDNA or gDNA.

Participant ages covered about 18 to 95 years across about 25 US areas. Participants reported their clinical history, and cohort assignment relied on those reports. Individuals in the exposed group had encountered a COVID-19 case within 2 weeks preceding study entry. Per the germline V gene, CDR1 is PRHDT and CDR2 is FYEKMQ (reference sequence). V lost 5 bases and J lost 3; bases outside the gene matches: 6. The CDR3 contains 15 residues. The table came from immunoSEQ multiplex PCR; TCRdb's copy has only in-frame clones and leaves some out. Of hundreds of thousands of clones in the sample, over 80% are singletons; the top ten hold about 1%.

The source is a man aged 50 or older who had been exposed to COVID-19. The chain combines TRBV13 with TRBJ2-7, with 11 nucleotides matching TRBD1. The source material was PBMCs or T cells enriched from blood (not recorded which). In DNA form, the CDR3 reads TGTGCCAGCAGCGCCTTGGGACAGGGGGTCTACGAGCAGTACGTC. It yields the protein CASSALGQGVYEQYV.